This is a list of T cell receptor beta chains from one sample in a study of cytomegalovirus exposure and HLA in healthy donors. Clones were sequenced by immunoSEQ multiplex PCR, and TCRdb holds only the in-frame ones, with some missing. The sample has under 300,000 clones, approximately 84% seen once. The sequencing input was PBMCs. These receptors all come from a woman in her twenties or thirties in good health and CMV-seropositive. The CDR3 runs from the conserved cysteine through the conserved F or W. D genes are given only for firm matches. Expanded clones are given a class, and other clones once, few, many or no size at all.

clone_size: few; j_call: TRBJ2-3; d_call: TRBD2; v_call: TRBV13; cdr3_nt: TGTGCCAGCAGCTTATCAATCCGACTAGCGGGAACAGATACGCAGTATTTT; cdr3_aa: CASSLSIRLAGTDTQYF
clone_size: .; j_call: TRBJ2-3; d_call: TRBD2; v_call: TRBV30; cdr3_nt: TGTGCCTGGAGTTCCTACCGGCTAGCGGGGGGGGGCACAGATACGCAGTATTTT; cdr3_aa: CAWSSYRLAGGGTDTQYF
clone_size: .; j_call: TRBJ2-2; d_call: .; v_call: TRBV5-1; cdr3_nt: TGCGCCAGCAGCTTGGAGATTAGCGGTAACACCGGGGAGCTGTTTTTT; cdr3_aa: CASSLEISGNTGELFF
clone_size: .; j_call: TRBJ2-5; d_call: .; v_call: TRBV5-8; cdr3_nt: TGTGCCAGCACGCCGAGACTAGAGAAGCAAAAAGAGACCCAGTACTTC; cdr3_aa: CASTPRLEKQKETQYF
clone_size: .; j_call: TRBJ1-1; d_call: .; v_call: TRBV10-1; cdr3_nt: TGCGCCAGCAGTGAATATTCACAGGGAGGGACTGAAGCTTTCTTT; cdr3_aa: CASSEYSQGGTEAFF
clone_size: .; j_call: TRBJ2-7; d_call: .; v_call: TRBV4-1; cdr3_nt: TGCGCCAGCAGCCAAGATAGGGGAACCGAGCAGTACTTC; cdr3_aa: CASSQDRGTEQYF
clone_size: .; j_call: TRBJ2-1; d_call: TRBD2; v_call: TRBV7-9; cdr3_nt: TGTGCCAGCAGCCCGACTAGCGGGAGTTATTATGAGCAGTTCTTC; cdr3_aa: CASSPTSGSYYEQFF
clone_size: .; j_call: TRBJ2-7; d_call: .; v_call: TRBV2; cdr3_nt: TGTGCCAGCAGTTCTCGGGACTTTGACTACGAGCAGTACTTC; cdr3_aa: CASSSRDFDYEQYF
clone_size: .; j_call: TRBJ1-5; d_call: TRBD1; v_call: TRBV4-1; cdr3_nt: TGCGCCAGCAGCCAAGACCCAACCGGGACAGGGAGCAATCAGCCCCAGCATTTT; cdr3_aa: CASSQDPTGTGSNQPQHF
clone_size: .; j_call: TRBJ1-2; d_call: TRBD1; v_call: TRBV5-1; cdr3_nt: TGCGCCAGCAGCTTGGAGGGGGCGTTTTCCTATGGCTACACCTTC; cdr3_aa: CASSLEGAFSYGYTF
clone_size: .; j_call: TRBJ2-7; d_call: TRBD1; v_call: TRBV28; cdr3_nt: TGTGCCAGCAGCCCCGGGACAGGGGCCTACGAGCAGTACTTC; cdr3_aa: CASSPGTGAYEQYF
clone_size: .; j_call: TRBJ2-7; d_call: TRBD1; v_call: TRBV6-5; cdr3_nt: TGTGCCAGCAGTTCATCGGGACAGGGGCTTTACGAGCAGTACTTC; cdr3_aa: CASSSSGQGLYEQYF
clone_size: .; j_call: TRBJ2-1; d_call: .; v_call: TRBV5-1; cdr3_nt: TGCGCCAGCAGCTCAGTGACAGGCTCCTACAATGAGCAGTTCTTC; cdr3_aa: CASSSVTGSYNEQFF
clone_size: .; j_call: TRBJ2-2; d_call: .; v_call: TRBV9; cdr3_nt: TGTGCCAGCAGCCCGTTCACCGGGGAGCTGTTTTTT; cdr3_aa: CASSPFTGELFF
clone_size: .; j_call: TRBJ1-4; d_call: .; v_call: TRBV7-9; cdr3_nt: TGTGCCAGCAGCCAGCTAGCAACTAATGAAAAACTGTTTTTT; cdr3_aa: CASSQLATNEKLFF
clone_size: few; j_call: TRBJ2-2; d_call: .; v_call: TRBV19; cdr3_nt: TGTGCCAGTACGTGGGCTACCACGAACACCGGGGAGCTGTTTTTT; cdr3_aa: CASTWATTNTGELFF
clone_size: .; j_call: TRBJ2-5; d_call: .; v_call: TRBV30; cdr3_nt: TGTGCCTGGACTACAGGTTCTCAAGAGACCCAGTACTTC; cdr3_aa: CAWTTGSQETQYF
clone_size: .; j_call: TRBJ2-1; d_call: TRBD1; v_call: TRBV6-1; cdr3_nt: TGTGCCAGCAAGGGACAGGGTGCGAACAATGAGCAGTTCTTC; cdr3_aa: CASKGQGANNEQFF
clone_size: .; j_call: TRBJ2-3; d_call: TRBD1; v_call: TRBV2; cdr3_nt: TGTGCCAGCAGGGCGGACAGGGTGGGCACAGATACGCAGTATTTT; cdr3_aa: CASRADRVGTDTQYF
clone_size: .; j_call: TRBJ2-1; d_call: .; v_call: TRBV27; cdr3_nt: TGTGCCAGCAGACCGGTAGACTCGGGGGGCGAGCAGTTCTTC; cdr3_aa: CASRPVDSGGEQFF
clone_size: few; j_call: TRBJ1-4; d_call: TRBD1; v_call: TRBV9; cdr3_nt: TGTGCCAGCAGCGCCCAGACAGGGGAAAAACTGTTTTTT; cdr3_aa: CASSAQTGEKLFF
clone_size: .; j_call: TRBJ1-1; d_call: TRBD1; v_call: TRBV4-1; cdr3_nt: TGCGCCAGCAGCCAGGGGGACAGGGGAGCTAACACTGAAGCTTTCTTT; cdr3_aa: CASSQGDRGANTEAFF
clone_size: once; j_call: TRBJ2-7; d_call: TRBD1; v_call: TRBV6-5; cdr3_nt: TGTGCCAGCAGGTACGCCGGGACAGGATCCTACGAGCAGTACTTC; cdr3_aa: CASRYAGTGSYEQYF
clone_size: few; j_call: TRBJ1-2; d_call: .; v_call: TRBV18; cdr3_nt: TGTGCCAGCTCACAGGGAGTCTATGGCTACACCTTC; cdr3_aa: CASSQGVYGYTF
clone_size: .; j_call: TRBJ1-2; d_call: TRBD1; v_call: TRBV7-8; cdr3_nt: TGTGCCAGCAAATTCCAATGGGCGGACAGGGCGGGGGATGGCTACACCTTC; cdr3_aa: CASKFQWADRAGDGYTF
clone_size: .; j_call: TRBJ2-7; d_call: TRBD2; v_call: TRBV2; cdr3_nt: TGTGCCACAAAAAGGAGTAGCGGGGATTTCTACGAGCAGTACTTC; cdr3_aa: CATKRSSGDFYEQYF
clone_size: .; j_call: TRBJ2-7; d_call: TRBD2; v_call: TRBV5-1; cdr3_nt: TGCGCCAGCTCTAGCGGGAGAGATGAGGGGATCTCCTACGAGCAGTACTTC; cdr3_aa: CASSSGRDEGISYEQYF
clone_size: .; j_call: TRBJ2-1; d_call: .; v_call: TRBV7-6; cdr3_nt: TGTGCCAGCAGCGGTCAGTACAATGAGCAGTTCTTC; cdr3_aa: CASSGQYNEQFF
clone_size: .; j_call: TRBJ1-1; d_call: .; v_call: TRBV5-1; cdr3_nt: TGCGCCAGCAGCTTGGCCGCGGGCGGCCGATTGAGAGGGGGGAACACTGAAGCTTTCTTT; cdr3_aa: CASSLAAGGRLRGGNTEAFF
clone_size: few; j_call: TRBJ2-3; d_call: .; v_call: TRBV4-2; cdr3_nt: TGTGCCAGCAGCCAAGACGATTCTAGCGGCACAGATACGCAGTATTTT; cdr3_aa: CASSQDDSSGTDTQYF
clone_size: .; j_call: TRBJ2-1; d_call: TRBD2; v_call: TRBV2; cdr3_nt: TGTGCCAGCGGAGGACTAGCGGGAGGGCCGGAGGAGCAGTTCTTC; cdr3_aa: CASGGLAGGPEEQFF
clone_size: .; j_call: TRBJ2-5; d_call: TRBD2; v_call: TRBV19; cdr3_nt: TGTGCCAGTAGTACATACGGGACTAGTCTCGAGACCCAGTACTTC; cdr3_aa: CASSTYGTSLETQYF
clone_size: .; j_call: TRBJ2-7; d_call: .; v_call: TRBV7-9; cdr3_nt: TGTGCCAGCAGCATACTCCAACAGGGTCCTCACGAGCAGTACTTC; cdr3_aa: CASSILQQGPHEQYF
clone_size: .; j_call: TRBJ2-7; d_call: .; v_call: TRBV18; cdr3_nt: TGTGCCAGCTCCGAGAATCTCTCCGAGGGCGAGCAGTACTTC; cdr3_aa: CASSENLSEGEQYF
clone_size: .; j_call: TRBJ2-7; d_call: .; v_call: TRBV11-3; cdr3_nt: TGTGCCAGCAGCCCTCGACAGGTTTCTTACGAGCAGTACTTC; cdr3_aa: CASSPRQVSYEQYF
clone_size: once; j_call: TRBJ1-1; d_call: .; v_call: TRBV5-1; cdr3_nt: TGCGCCAGCAGCTTGGATAGCCCGGGAAAACAAGCTTTCTTT; cdr3_aa: CASSLDSPGKQAFF
clone_size: .; j_call: TRBJ2-7; d_call: .; v_call: TRBV10-3; cdr3_nt: TGTGCCATCAGGGGGGGCTACGAGCAGTACTTC; cdr3_aa: CAIRGGYEQYF
clone_size: few; j_call: TRBJ1-1; d_call: .; v_call: TRBV7-9; cdr3_nt: TGTGCCAGCGAAACACAGGGGAACACTGAAGCTTTCTTT; cdr3_aa: CASETQGNTEAFF
clone_size: few; j_call: TRBJ2-3; d_call: TRBD1; v_call: TRBV10-1; cdr3_nt: TGCGCCAGCGGGACAGGGATTCAATATACGCAGTATTTT; cdr3_aa: CASGTGIQYTQYF
clone_size: .; j_call: TRBJ2-2; d_call: .; v_call: TRBV7-6; cdr3_nt: TGTGCCAGCAGCCCCAGCGTGGCCTCCGGGGAGCTGTTTTTT; cdr3_aa: CASSPSVASGELFF
clone_size: .; j_call: TRBJ2-7; d_call: .; v_call: TRBV19; cdr3_nt: TGTGCCAGTAAGGGAGGATGGGATTACGAGCAGTACTTC; cdr3_aa: CASKGGWDYEQYF